The source of this T cell receptor (beta chain) is a study of patients and donors after allogeneic stem cell transplantation. Via MiXCR, TCRdb re-called the RT-PCR reads, giving one row per CDR3 protein. The data show 150,000 to 200,000 distinct CDR3 sequences, around 28% seen once. This receptor was obtained from a human donor who was either an allogeneic HSCT recipient or a stem cell or donor lymphocyte infusion donor (not recorded which). It is not recorded whose cells these are; they may come from a transplant donor. Input material: blood, either unsorted or a sorted T cell fraction (not recorded which).

CDR3 DNA: TGTGCCATCAGTAGCGGGAGAAATACAGATACGCAGTATTTT. Amino acids: CAISSGRNTDTQYF. The rearrangement links TRBV10-3 to TRBJ2-3, with 8 positions matching TRBD2. Germline trimming cut 5 bases from V and 3 bases from J; bases unmatched to any gene: 4. Germline V gene sequence: CDR1 ENHRY, CDR2 SYGVKD. The CDR3 spans 14 residues.